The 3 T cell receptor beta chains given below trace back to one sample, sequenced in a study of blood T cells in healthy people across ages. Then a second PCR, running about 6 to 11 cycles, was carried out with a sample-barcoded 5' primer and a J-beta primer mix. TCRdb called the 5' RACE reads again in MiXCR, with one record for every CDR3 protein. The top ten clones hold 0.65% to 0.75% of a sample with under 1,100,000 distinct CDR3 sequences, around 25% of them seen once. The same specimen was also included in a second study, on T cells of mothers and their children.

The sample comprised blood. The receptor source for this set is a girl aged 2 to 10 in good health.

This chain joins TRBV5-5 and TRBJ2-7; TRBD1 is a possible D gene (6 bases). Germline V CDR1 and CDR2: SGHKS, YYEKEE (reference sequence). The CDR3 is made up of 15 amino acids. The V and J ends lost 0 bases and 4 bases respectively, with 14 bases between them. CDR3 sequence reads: CASSLVGGFVYEQYF. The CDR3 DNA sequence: TGTGCCAGCAGCTTGGTAGGGGGTTTCGTATACGAGCAGTACTTC.

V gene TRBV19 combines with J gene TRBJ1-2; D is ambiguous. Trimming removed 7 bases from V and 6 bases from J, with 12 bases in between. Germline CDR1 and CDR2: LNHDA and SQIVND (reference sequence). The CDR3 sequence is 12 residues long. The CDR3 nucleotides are TGTGCCAGTACCGGAGCGCGACATGGCTACACCTTC. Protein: CASTGARHGYTF.

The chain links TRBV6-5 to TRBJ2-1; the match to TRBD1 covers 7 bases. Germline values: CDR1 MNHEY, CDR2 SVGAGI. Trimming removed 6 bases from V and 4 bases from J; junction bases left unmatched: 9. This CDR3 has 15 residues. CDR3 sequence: CASSPGQPYYNEQFF. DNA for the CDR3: TGTGCCAGCAGCCCGGGACAGCCTTATTACAATGAGCAGTTCTTC.